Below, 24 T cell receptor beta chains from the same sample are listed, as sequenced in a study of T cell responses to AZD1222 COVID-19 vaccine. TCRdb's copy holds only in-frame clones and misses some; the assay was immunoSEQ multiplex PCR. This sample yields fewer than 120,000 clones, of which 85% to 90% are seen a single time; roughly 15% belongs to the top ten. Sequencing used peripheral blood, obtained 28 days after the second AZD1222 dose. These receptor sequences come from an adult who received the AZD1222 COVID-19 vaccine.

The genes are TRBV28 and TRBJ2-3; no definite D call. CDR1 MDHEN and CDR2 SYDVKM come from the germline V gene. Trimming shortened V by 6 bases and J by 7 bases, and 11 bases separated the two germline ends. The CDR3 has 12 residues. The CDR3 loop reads CASSPEFHTQYF. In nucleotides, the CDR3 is TGTGCCAGCAGCCCGGAGTTCCATACGCAGTATTTT.

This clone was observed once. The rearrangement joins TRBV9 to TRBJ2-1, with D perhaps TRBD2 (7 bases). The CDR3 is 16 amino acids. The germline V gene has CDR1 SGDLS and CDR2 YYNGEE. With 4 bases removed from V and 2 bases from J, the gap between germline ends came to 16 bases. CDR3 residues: CASSPQGGGPYNEQFF. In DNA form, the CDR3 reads TGTGCCAGCAGCCCTCAGGGCGGGGGCCCCTACAATGAGCAGTTCTTC. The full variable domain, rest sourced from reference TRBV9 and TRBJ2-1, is DSGVTQTPKHLITATGQRVTLRCSPRSGDLSVYWYQQSLDQGLQFLIQYYNGEERAKGNILERFSAQQFPDLHSELNLSSLELGDSALYFCASSPQGGGPYNEQFFGPGTRLTVL.

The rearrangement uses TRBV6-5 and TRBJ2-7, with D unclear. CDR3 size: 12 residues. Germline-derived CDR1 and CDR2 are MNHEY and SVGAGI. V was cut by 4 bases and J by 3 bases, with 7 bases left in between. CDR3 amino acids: CASSFYGYEQYF. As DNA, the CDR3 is TGTGCCAGCAGTTTTTACGGCTACGAGCAGTACTTC.

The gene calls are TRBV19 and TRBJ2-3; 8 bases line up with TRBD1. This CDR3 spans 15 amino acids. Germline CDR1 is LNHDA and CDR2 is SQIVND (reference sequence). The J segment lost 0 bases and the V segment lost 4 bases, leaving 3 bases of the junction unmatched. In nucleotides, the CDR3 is TGTGCCAGTAGTACGGGACAGGTCAGCACAGATACGCAGTATTTT. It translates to CASSTGQVSTDTQYF.

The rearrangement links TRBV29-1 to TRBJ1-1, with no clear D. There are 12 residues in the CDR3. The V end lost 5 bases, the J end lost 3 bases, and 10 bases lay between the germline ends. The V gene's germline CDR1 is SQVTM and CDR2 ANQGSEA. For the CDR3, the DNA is TGCAGCGTTCGGATGTGGGACACTGAAGCTTTCTTT. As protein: CSVRMWDTEAFF.

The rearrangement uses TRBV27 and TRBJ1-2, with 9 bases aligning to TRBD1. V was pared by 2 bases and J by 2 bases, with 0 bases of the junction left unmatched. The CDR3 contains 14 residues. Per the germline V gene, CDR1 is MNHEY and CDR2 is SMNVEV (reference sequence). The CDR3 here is CASSLGTGNYGYTF. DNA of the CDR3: TGTGCCAGCAGTTTAGGGACAGGGAACTATGGCTACACCTTC.

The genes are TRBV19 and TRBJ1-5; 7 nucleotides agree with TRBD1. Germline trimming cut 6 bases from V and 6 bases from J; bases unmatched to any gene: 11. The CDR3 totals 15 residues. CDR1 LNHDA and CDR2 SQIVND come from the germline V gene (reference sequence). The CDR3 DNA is TGTGCCAGTAGGAAGACAGGGACAGCGCTTCAGCCCCAGCATTTT. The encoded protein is CASRKTGTALQPQHF.

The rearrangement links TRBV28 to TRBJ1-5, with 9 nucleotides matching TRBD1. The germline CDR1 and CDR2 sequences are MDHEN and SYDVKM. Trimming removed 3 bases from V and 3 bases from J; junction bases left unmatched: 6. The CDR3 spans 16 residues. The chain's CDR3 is CASSFQGQGYNQPQHF. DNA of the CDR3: TGTGCCAGCAGTTTTCAGGGACAGGGATACAATCAGCCCCAGCATTTT.

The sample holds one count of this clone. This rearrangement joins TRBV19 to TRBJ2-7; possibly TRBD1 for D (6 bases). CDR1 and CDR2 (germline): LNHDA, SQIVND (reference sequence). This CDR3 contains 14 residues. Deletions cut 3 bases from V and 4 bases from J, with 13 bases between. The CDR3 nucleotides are TGTGCCAGTAGTATCGGCAGGGGATCATACGAGCAGTACTTC. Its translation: CASSIGRGSYEQYF. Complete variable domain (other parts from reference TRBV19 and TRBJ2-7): DGGITQSPKYLFRKEGQNVTLSCEQNLNHDAMYWYRQDPGQGLRLIYYSQIVNDFQKGDIAEGYSVSREKKESFPLTVTSAQKNPTAFYLCASSIGRGSYEQYFGPGTRLTVT.

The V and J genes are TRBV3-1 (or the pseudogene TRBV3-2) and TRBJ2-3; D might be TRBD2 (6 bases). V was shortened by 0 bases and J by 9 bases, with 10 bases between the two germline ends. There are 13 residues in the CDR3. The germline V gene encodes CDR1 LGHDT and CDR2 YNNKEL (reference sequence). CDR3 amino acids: CASSQDRGGTQYF. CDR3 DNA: TGTGCCAGCAGCCAAGATCGGGGAGGCACGCAGTATTTT.

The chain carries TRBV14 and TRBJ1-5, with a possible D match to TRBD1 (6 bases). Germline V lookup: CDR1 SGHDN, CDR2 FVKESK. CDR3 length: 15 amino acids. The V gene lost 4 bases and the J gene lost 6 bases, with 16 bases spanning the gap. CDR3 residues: CASSPAGGRSQPQHF. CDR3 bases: TGTGCCAGCAGCCCCGCCGGGGGCAGGAGTCAGCCCCAGCATTTT.

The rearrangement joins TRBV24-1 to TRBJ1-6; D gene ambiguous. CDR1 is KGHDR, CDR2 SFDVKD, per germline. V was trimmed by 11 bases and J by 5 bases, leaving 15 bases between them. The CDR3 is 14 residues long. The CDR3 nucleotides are TGTGCCATGCAAATCCTCCCAGATAATTCACCCCTCCACTTT. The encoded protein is CAMQILPDNSPLHF.

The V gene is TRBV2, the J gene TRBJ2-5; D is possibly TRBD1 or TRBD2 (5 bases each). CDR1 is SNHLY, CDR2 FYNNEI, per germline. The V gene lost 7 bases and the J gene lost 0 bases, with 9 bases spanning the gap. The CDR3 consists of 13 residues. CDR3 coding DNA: TGTGCCAGCATCCGGGACCACCAAGAGACCCAGTACTTC. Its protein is CASIRDHQETQYF.

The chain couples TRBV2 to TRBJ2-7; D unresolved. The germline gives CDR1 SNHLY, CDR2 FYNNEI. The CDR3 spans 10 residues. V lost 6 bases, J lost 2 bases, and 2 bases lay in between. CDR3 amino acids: CASRAYEQYF. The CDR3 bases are TGTGCCAGCAGGGCCTACGAGCAGTACTTC. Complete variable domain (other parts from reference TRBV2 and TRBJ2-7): EPEVTQTPSHQVTQMGQEVILRCVPISNHLYFYWYRQILGQKVEFLVSFYNNEISEKSEIFDDQFSVERPDGSNFTLKIRSTKLEDSAMYFCASRAYEQYFGPGTRLTVT.

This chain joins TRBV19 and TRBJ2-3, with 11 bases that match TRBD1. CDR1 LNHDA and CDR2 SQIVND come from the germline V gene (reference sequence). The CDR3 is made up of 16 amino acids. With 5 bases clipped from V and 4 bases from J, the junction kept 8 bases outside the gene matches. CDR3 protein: CASSLRGQGVADTQYF. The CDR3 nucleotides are TGTGCCAGTAGTCTCAGGGGACAGGGGGTTGCAGATACGCAGTATTTT. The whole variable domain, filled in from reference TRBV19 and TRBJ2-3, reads DGGITQSPKYLFRKEGQNVTLSCEQNLNHDAMYWYRQDPGQGLRLIYYSQIVNDFQKGDIAEGYSVSREKKESFPLTVTSAQKNPTAFYLCASSLRGQGVADTQYFGPGTRLTVL.

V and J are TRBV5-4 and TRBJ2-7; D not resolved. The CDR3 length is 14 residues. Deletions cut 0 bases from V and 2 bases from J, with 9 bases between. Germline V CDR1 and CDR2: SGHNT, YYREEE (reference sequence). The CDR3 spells CASSLGGRTYEQYF. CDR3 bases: TGTGCCAGCAGCTTGGGAGGCAGGACCTACGAGCAGTACTTC.

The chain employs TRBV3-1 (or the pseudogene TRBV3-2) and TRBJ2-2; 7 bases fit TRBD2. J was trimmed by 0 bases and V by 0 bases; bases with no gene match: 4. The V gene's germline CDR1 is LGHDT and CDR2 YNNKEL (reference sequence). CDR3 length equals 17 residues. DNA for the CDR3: TGTGCCAGCAGCCAAGATCGCGGGGGACCGAACACCGGGGAGCTGTTTTTT. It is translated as CASSQDRGGPNTGELFF.

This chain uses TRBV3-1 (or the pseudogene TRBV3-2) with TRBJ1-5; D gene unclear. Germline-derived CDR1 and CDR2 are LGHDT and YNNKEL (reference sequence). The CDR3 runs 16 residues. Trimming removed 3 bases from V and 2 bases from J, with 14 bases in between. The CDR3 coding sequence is TGTGCCAGCAGCCATGAGGGCGGCCGAGGCAATCAGCCCCAGCATTTT. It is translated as CASSHEGGRGNQPQHF.

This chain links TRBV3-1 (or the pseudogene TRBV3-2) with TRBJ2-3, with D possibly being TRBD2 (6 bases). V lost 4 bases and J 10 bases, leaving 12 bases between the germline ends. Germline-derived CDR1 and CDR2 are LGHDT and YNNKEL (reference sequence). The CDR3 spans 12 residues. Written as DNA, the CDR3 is TGTGCCAGCAGCCTCACTAGCCACCCGCAGTATTTT. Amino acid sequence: CASSLTSHPQYF.

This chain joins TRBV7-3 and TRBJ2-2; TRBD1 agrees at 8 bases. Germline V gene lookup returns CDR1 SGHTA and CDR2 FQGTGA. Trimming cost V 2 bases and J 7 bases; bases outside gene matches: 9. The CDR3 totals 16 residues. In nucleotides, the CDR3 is TGTGCCAGCAGCTTAGCAGGGGGCAGTTTTGGCGGGGAGCTGTTTTTT. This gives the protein CASSLAGGSFGGELFF.

The CDR3 sequence: CASSHLLAGEGADTQYF. CDR3 nucleotide sequence: TGCGCCAGCAGCCATCTGCTAGCGGGAGAGGGGGCAGATACGCAGTATTTT. The chain combines TRBV4-1 with TRBJ2-3; 10 bases are a match to TRBD2. Germline CDR1 MGHRA, CDR2 YSYEKL. J lost 4 bases, V lost 3 bases, and 10 bases had no gene match. The CDR3 extends over 17 amino acids.

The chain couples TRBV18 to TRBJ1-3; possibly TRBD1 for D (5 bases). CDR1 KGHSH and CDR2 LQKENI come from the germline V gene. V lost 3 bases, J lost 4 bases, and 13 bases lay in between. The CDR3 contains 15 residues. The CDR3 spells CASSPPARAGNTIYF. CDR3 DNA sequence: TGTGCCAGCTCACCCCCGGCCAGGGCGGGAAACACCATATATTTT.

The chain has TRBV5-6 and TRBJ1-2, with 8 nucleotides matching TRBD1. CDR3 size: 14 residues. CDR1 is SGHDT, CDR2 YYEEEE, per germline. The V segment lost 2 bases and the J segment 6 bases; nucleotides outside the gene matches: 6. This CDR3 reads CASSLPGGADGYTF. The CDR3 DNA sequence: TGTGCCAGCAGCTTACCAGGGGGCGCAGATGGCTACACCTTC.

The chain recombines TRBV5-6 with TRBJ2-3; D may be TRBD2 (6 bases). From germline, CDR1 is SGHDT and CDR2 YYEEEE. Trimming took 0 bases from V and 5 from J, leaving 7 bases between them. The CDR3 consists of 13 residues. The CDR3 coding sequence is TGTGCCAGCAGCTTGGTGGGGGGAGATACGCAGTATTTT. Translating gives CASSLVGGDTQYF.